Listed here is a single T cell receptor beta chain. This may stem from a read error, because a much larger clone lies one nucleotide away. This CDR3 comprises 14 residues. The germline V gene encodes CDR1 MNHEY and CDR2 SVGAGI. V lost 8 bases to trimming and J lost 5 bases; unmatched junction nucleotides: 11. TCRdb reprocessed the RT-PCR reads via MiXCR and lists one record per CDR3 protein. The table shows about 680,000 distinct CDR3 sequences, with 13% to 15% occurring only once. The rearrangement links TRBV6-5 to TRBJ1-1; 7 bases agree with TRBD1. The sequence was collected from a female donor in good health, serving as a healthy control. Sample: memory CD4+ T cells from blood. CDR3 residues: CASLMTGFETEAFF. In nucleotides, the CDR3 is TGTGCCAGCCTTATGACAGGGTTTGAGACTGAAGCTTTCTTT.